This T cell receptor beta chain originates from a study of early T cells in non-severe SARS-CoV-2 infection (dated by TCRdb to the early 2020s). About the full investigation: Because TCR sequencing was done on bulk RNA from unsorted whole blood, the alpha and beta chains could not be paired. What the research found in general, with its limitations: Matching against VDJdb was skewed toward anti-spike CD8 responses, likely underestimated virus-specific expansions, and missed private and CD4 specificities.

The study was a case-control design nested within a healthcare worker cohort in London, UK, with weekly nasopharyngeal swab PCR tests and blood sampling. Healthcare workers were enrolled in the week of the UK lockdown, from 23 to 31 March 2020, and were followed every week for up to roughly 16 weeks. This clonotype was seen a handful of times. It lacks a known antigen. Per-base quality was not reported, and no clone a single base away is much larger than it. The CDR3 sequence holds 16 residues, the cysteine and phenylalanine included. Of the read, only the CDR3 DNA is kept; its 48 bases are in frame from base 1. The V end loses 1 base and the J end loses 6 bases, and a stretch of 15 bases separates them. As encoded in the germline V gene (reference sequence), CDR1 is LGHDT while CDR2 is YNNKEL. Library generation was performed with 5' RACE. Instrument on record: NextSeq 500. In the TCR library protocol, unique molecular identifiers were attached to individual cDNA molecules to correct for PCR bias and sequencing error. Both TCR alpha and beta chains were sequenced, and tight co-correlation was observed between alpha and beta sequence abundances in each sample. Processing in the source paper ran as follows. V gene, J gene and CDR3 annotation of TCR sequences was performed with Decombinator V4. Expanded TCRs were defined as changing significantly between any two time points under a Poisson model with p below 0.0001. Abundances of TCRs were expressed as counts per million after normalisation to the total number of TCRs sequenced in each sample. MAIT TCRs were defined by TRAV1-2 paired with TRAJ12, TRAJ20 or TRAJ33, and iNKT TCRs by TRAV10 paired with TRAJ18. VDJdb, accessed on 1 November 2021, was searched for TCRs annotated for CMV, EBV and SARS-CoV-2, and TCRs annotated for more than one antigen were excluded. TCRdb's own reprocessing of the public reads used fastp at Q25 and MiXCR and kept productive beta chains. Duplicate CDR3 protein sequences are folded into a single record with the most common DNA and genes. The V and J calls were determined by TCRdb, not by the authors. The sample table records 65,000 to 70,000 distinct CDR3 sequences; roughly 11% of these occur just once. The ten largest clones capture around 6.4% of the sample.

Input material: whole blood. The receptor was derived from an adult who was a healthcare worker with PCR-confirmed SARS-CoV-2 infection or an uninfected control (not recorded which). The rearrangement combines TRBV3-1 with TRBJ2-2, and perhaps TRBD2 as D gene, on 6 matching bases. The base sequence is TGTGCCAGCAGCCAAGGAGAGAACAGCGGGCCCGGGGAGCTGTTTTTT. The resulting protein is CASSQGENSGPGELFF.